The 15 T cell receptor beta chains below all came from one sample that was sequenced in a study of molecular identifiers for immune sequencing clone quantification (dated by TCRdb to about 2018). The library was obtained by PCR. The sequencer listed for this sample is Illumina HiSeq 4000. The raw public data were reprocessed by TCRdb itself: fastp quality trimming at Q25, MiXCR clonotype calling, in-frame beta chains only. Rows are unified per CDR3 protein, each entry keeping the most common DNA and genes. This sample gives around 25,000 distinct CDR3 sequences in total; 15% to 20% of them show up just once. In total, the top ten clones hold 0.99% of the sample. The source material was naive CD8+ T cells from blood, with Jurkat cell RNA spiked in. The intended sense of this specimen's cell subset or site label: FACS-sorted CD8+CD4-CCR7+CD45RA+ naive T cells. The receptors stem from a human donor in good health. Some libraries in this study had Jurkat cell RNA spiked in.

This clonotype has at least ten counts. The V gene is TRBV9, the J gene TRBJ2-5; the D gene could be TRBD1 or TRBD2 (5 bases each). Trimming removed 3 bases from V and 3 bases from J, with 18 bases in between. This CDR3 contains 16 residues. CDR1 is SGDLS and CDR2 is YYNGEE in the germline V gene. CDR3 coding DNA: TGTGCCAGCAGCGCCTCCACAGGTCTGGGGGAAGAGACCCAGTACTTC. The encoded protein is CASSASTGLGEETQYF.

The sample holds many counts of this clonotype. The chain joins TRBV6-6 to TRBJ2-1, with D possibly matching TRBD2 (5 bases). From germline, CDR1 is MNHNY and CDR2 SVGAGI (reference sequence). The V end lost 5 bases, the J end lost 10 bases, and 21 bases lay between the germline ends. The CDR3 is made up of 15 amino acids. As DNA, the CDR3 is TGTGCCAGCAGTCCCGGTTCGAGCGGAGGCCAGGAGCAGTTCTTC. It is translated as CASSPGSSGGQEQFF.

As to this clonotype: A read error may explain this, as a much larger clone is one base away. The chain carries TRBV3-1 and TRBJ2-6, with D possibly being TRBD1 or TRBD2 (5 bases each). Germline CDR1 LGHDT, CDR2 YNNKEL (reference sequence). Trimming took off 4 bases at V and 0 bases at J, with 16 bases between the two ends. The CDR3 is made up of 18 amino acids. The DNA for the CDR3 is TGTGCCAGCAGCCCCATCACCGGGACGCTCTCTGGGGCCAACGTCCTGACTTTC. It encodes CASSPITGTLSGANVLTF.

The chain's CDR3 is CASSLNVDTNTEAFF. CDR3 in DNA: TGTGCCAGCAGTCTAAACGTAGATACGAACACTGAAGCTTTCTTT. J is TRBJ1-1 and V is TRBV12-3 or TRBV12-4; no definite D call. This CDR3 region has 15 residues. Trimming took 5 bases from V and 1 from J, leaving 14 bases between them.

This clonotype was picked up many times. The chain joins TRBV20-1 to TRBJ2-2; TRBD2 matches at 8 bases. From germline, CDR1 is DFQATT and CDR2 SNEGSKA (reference sequence). With V trimmed by 0 bases and J by 4 bases, 7 bases remained unmatched. The CDR3 runs to 16 residues. CDR3 sequence: CSARDPREVLTGELFF. For the CDR3, the DNA is TGCAGTGCTAGAGATCCGCGGGAGGTACTCACCGGGGAGCTGTTTTTT.

This clonotype has a count of ten or more. The gene calls are TRBV10-2 and TRBJ1-1, with D perhaps matching TRBD1 (5 bases). Germline CDR1 is WSHSY and CDR2 is SAAADI. This CDR3 spans 15 amino acids. V lost 0 bases and J lost 7, with 15 bases in between. CDR3 protein: CASSESVGVNVEAFF. The CDR3 DNA reads as TGCGCCAGCAGTGAGTCAGTAGGGGTGAATGTTGAAGCTTTCTTT.

This clonotype has at least ten counts. The CDR3, as DNA: TGTGCCAGCAGCTTTTTAGTCCAAGAGACCCAGTACTTC. The encoded protein is CASSFLVQETQYF. The genes are TRBV7-9 and TRBJ2-5; D not certain. The CDR3 loop spans 13 amino acids. Germline CDR1 reads SEHNR; CDR2 reads FQNEAQ (reference sequence). With 3 bases removed from V and 1 base from J, the gap between germline ends came to 6 bases.

This clonotype occurred many times. The gene calls are TRBV5-4 and TRBJ2-1, with D hard to call. Germline V gene data show CDR1 as SGHNT and CDR2 as YYREEE (reference sequence). This CDR3 region has 13 residues. Trimming removed 4 bases from V and 8 bases from J, with 13 bases in between. The CDR3 bases are TGTGCCAGCAGCCCCGAGTCGGGTGATGAGCAGTTCTTC. It is translated as CASSPESGDEQFF.

This clonotype came up many times. This chain connects TRBV20-1 to TRBJ2-2; TRBD2 aligns across 7 bases. This CDR3 is 15 amino acids long. Germline V gene data show CDR1 as DFQATT and CDR2 as SNEGSKA (reference sequence). V lost 3 bases to trimming and J lost 5 bases; unmatched junction nucleotides: 9. The CDR3 loop reads CSASYRGDGTGELFF. Here the CDR3 DNA reads TGCAGTGCTAGTTATCGGGGGGATGGGACCGGGGAGCTGTTTTTT.

This clonotype was observed at least ten times. The rearrangement links TRBV5-8 to TRBJ2-3; 9 bases fit TRBD1. This CDR3 contains 17 residues. Germline V gene lookup returns CDR1 SGHTS and CDR2 YDEGEE. Germline trimming cut 1 base from V and 3 bases from J; bases unmatched to any gene: 9. The CDR3 DNA reads as TGTGCCAGCAGCTTGTTTCAATCTGACAGGGGGACAGATACGCAGTATTTT. The encoded protein is CASSLFQSDRGTDTQYF.

In its sample, this clonotype was seen many times. The chain recombines TRBV19 with TRBJ2-7; 7 bases line up with TRBD1. The J segment lost 2 bases and the V segment lost 5 bases, leaving 3 bases of the junction unmatched. The CDR3 covers 13 residues. Germline V gives CDR1 LNHDA, CDR2 SQIVND (reference sequence). In DNA form, the CDR3 reads TGTGCCAGTAGTCCCGGGACAGCCTACGAGCAGTACTTC. Amino acid sequence: CASSPGTAYEQYF.

This clonotype was seen only a few times. A much bigger clone sits one base away, suggesting this may be a read error. The V and J genes are TRBV5-1 and TRBJ2-3, with 9 nucleotides matching TRBD2. CDR3 size: 14 residues. Trimming removed 7 bases from V and 1 base from J; junction bases left unmatched: 4. Germline assignment: CDR1 SGHRS and CDR2 YFSETQ. The CDR3 region is CASGWTSGTDTQYF. The CDR3 bases are TGCGCCAGCGGCTGGACTAGCGGCACAGATACGCAGTATTTT.

This clonotype was counted only a few times. With a much larger clone just one base away, this may be a read error. The chain has TRBV4-3 and TRBJ2-2; tentative D call: TRBD2 (5 bases). Germline V gives CDR1 LGHNA, CDR2 YSLEER. The CDR3 has 16 amino acids. Trimming left V 7 bases short and J 0 bases short, with 15 bases between. The CDR3 sequence: CASTPATEANTGELFF. The DNA of the CDR3 is TGCGCCAGCACTCCGGCGACGGAGGCGAACACCGGGGAGCTGTTTTTT.

The chain is built from TRBV9 and TRBJ2-3; 8 bases align to TRBD2. V shed 6 bases and J 4 bases; nucleotides not matched to a gene: 4. The germline gives CDR1 SGDLS, CDR2 YYNGEE. This CDR3 is 13 amino acids long. The CDR3 reads CASTGGAADTQYF. The CDR3 nucleotides are TGTGCCAGCACCGGGGGGGCCGCAGATACGCAGTATTTT.

At least ten counts were recorded for this clonotype. V and J are TRBV19 and TRBJ2-7; D is undetermined. The CDR3 is made up of 13 amino acids. Trimming left V 3 bases short and J 6 bases short, with 12 bases between. Germline V gene data show CDR1 as LNHDA and CDR2 as SQIVND (reference sequence). The CDR3, as DNA: TGTGCCAGTAGTATCGGGCCGGGCGGCGAGCAGTACTTC. This encodes CASSIGPGGEQYF.